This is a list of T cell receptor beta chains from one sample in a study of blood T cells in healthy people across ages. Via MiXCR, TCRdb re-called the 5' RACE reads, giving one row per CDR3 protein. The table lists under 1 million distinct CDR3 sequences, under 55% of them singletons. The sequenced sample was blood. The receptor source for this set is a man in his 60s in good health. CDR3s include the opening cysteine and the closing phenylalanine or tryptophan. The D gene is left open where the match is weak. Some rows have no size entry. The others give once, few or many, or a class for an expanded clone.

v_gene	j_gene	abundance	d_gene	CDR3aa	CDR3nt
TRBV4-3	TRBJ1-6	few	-	CASSRSFRSPLHF	TGCGCCAGCAGCCGGAGCTTCCGATCACCCCTCCACTTT
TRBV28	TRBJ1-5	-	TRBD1	CASRLTGDDQPQHF	TGTGCCAGCAGACTAACAGGGGACGATCAGCCCCAGCATTTT
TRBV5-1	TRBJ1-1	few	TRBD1	CASSQDRGQVTEAFF	TGCGCCAGCAGCCAGGACAGGGGGCAAGTCACTGAAGCTTTCTTT
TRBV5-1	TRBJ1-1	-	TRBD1	CASRNQGQGMNTEAFF	TGCGCCAGCAGGAACCAGGGACAGGGGATGAACACTGAAGCTTTCTTT
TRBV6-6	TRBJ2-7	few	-	CASSPGQSFSYEQYF	TGTGCCAGCAGTCCGGGACAAAGTTTTTCCTACGAGCAGTACTTC
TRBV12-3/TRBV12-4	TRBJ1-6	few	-	CASSFKQGGTPLHF	TGTGCCAGCAGTTTCAAACAGGGAGGAACTCCCCTCCACTTT
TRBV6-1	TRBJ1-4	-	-	CASSEAPATGLNEKLFF	TGTGCCAGCAGTGAAGCCCCCGCAACAGGTCTTAATGAAAAACTGTTTTTT
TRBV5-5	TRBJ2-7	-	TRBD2	CASSLGPSGTYEQYF	TGTGCCAGCAGCTTGGGGCCTAGCGGAACCTACGAGCAGTACTTC
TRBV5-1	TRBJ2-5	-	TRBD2	CASSSGLVWGRETQYF	TGCGCCAGCAGCTCGGGACTAGTCTGGGGTAGAGAGACCCAGTACTTC
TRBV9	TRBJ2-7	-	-	CASSARDLSYEQYF	TGTGCCAGCAGCGCCCGGGACTTATCCTACGAGCAGTACTTC
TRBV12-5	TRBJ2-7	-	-	CASGPLASYEQYF	TGTGCTAGTGGTCCCCTGGCCTCCTACGAGCAGTACTTC
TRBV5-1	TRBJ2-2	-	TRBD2	CASSRRTSGNTGELFF	TGCGCCAGCTCCCGCCGGACTAGCGGGAACACCGGGGAGCTGTTTTTT
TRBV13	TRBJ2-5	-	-	CASSSEEGARETQYF	TGTGCCAGCAGCTCAGAGGAGGGGGCACGAGAGACCCAGTACTTC
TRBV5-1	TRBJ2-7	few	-	CASTRGQDGTYEQYF	TGCGCCAGCACCCGGGGGCAGGACGGAACCTACGAGCAGTACTTC
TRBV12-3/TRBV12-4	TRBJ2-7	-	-	CASSLQEIGYEQYF	TGTGCCAGCAGTCTCCAGGAGATTGGTTACGAGCAGTACTTC
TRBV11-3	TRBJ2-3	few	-	CASSRGTSTGTDTQYF	TGTGCCAGCAGCCGAGGGACCTCAACGGGCACAGATACGCAGTATTTT
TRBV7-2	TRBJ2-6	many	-	CASSRGVTNVLTF	TGTGCCAGCAGTCGAGGGGTTACCAACGTCCTGACTTTC
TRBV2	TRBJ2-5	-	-	CASRRDTQETQYF	TGTGCCAGCAGACGGGACACCCAAGAGACCCAGTACTTC
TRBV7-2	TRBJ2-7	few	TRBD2	CASSRSGGIAYEQYF	TGTGCCAGCAGCCGATCCGGGGGGATAGCCTACGAGCAGTACTTC
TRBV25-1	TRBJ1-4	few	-	CASSVDSYEKLFF	TGTGCCAGCAGTGTCGACAGCTATGAAAAACTGTTTTTT
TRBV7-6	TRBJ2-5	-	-	CASSDGGTQETQYF	TGTGCCAGCAGCGATGGGGGGACGCAGGAGACCCAGTACTTC
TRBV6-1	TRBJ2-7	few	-	CASSDHGQSSYEQYF	TGTGCCAGCAGTGATCACGGGCAAAGCTCCTACGAGCAGTACTTC
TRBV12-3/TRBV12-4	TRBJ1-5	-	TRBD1	CASRAGQGSNQPQHF	TGTGCCAGCAGAGCCGGACAGGGGAGCAATCAGCCCCAGCATTTT
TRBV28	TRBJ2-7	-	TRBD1	CASGIGQGMGYEQYF	TGTGCCAGCGGCATCGGACAGGGGATGGGATACGAGCAGTACTTC
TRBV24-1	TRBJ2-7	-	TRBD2	CATSDLVIAGDRSYNEQYF	TGTGCCACCAGTGATTTGGTAATAGCGGGGGATCGCTCCTACAATGAGCAGTACTTC
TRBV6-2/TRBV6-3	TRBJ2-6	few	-	CASRGLGAGANVLTF	TGTGCCAGCAGGGGACTGGGGGCTGGGGCCAACGTCCTGACTTTC
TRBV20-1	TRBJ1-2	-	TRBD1	CSASSGTGTYGYTF	TGCAGTGCTAGTTCTGGGACAGGGACCTATGGCTACACCTTC
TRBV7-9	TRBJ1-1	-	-	CASSPGGGAEAFF	TGTGCCAGCAGCCCCGGCGGGGGGGCTGAAGCTTTCTTT
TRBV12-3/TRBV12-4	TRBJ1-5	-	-	CASSLGGWDQPQHF	TGTGCCAGCAGTTTAGGGGGGTGGGATCAGCCCCAGCATTTT
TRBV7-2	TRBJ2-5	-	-	CASSLAGAGSETQYF	TGTGCCAGCAGCTTAGCGGGGGCCGGGTCGGAGACCCAGTACTTC
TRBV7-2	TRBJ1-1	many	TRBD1	CASSFGGGYTEAFF	TGTGCCAGCAGCTTTGGAGGGGGCTACACTGAAGCTTTCTTT
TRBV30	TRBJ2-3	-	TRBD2	CAWTPQGLAGGLDTQYF	TGTGCCTGGACTCCCCAAGGACTAGCGGGGGGGCTAGATACGCAGTATTTT